A selection of T cell receptor beta chains follows, all from one sample in a study of persistence of HIV-infected CD4 T cells. Here immunoSEQ multiplex PCR was the method, and the copy in TCRdb shows in-frame clones only, minus some. The sample records 25,000 to 35,000 clones, 65% to 90% being singletons. No antigen has been identified for these receptors. The sample here was CD4+ T cells sorted from PBMCs after roughly 18-hour stimulation, taken from a patient who received antiretroviral therapy. The receptors originated from an adult man with HIV who was CMV-seropositive. Each CDR3 is given with its conserved first and last residue. A D gene is named only where the DNA matches it firmly. Clone size is not always given. Where it is, it says once, few, many or a class for expanded clones.

>-|TRBV29-1|-|TRBJ2-3
CSVGGIGTDTQYF
TGCAGCGTTGGCGGGATCGGCACAGATACGCAGTATTTT
>-|TRBV9|-|TRBJ1-6
CASSKSGVGYNSPLHF
TGTGCCAGCAGCAAGTCAGGGGTTGGCTATAATTCACCCCTCCACTTT
>few|TRBV6-5|TRBD1|TRBJ1-5
CASRQGARGQPQHF
TGTGCCAGCAGACAGGGGGCGCGAGGTCAGCCCCAGCATTTT
>-|TRBV5-4|TRBD2|TRBJ2-5
CASSLSGKETQYF
TGTGCCAGCAGCTTGAGCGGGAAAGAGACCCAGTACTTC
>-|TRBV2|-|TRBJ2-6
CASRLASSGANVLTF
TGTGCCAGCAGGTTAGCGAGCTCTGGGGCCAACGTCCTGACTTTC
>-|TRBV7-2|-|TRBJ1-1
CASSLGVLGTEAFF
TGTGCCAGCAGCTTAGGGGTTCTGGGCACTGAAGCTTTCTTT
>once|TRBV5-5|-|TRBJ1-5
CASSFGTGSQPQHF
TGTGCCAGCAGCTTCGGAACTGGGAGCCAGCCCCAGCATTTT
>-|TRBV6-1|-|TRBJ1-1
CASMERGGTEAFF
TGTGCCAGCATGGAACGGGGGGGAACTGAAGCTTTCTTT
>-|TRBV18|-|TRBJ1-5
CASSPLNGQRGNQPQHF
TGTGCCAGCTCACCCCTAAATGGACAGCGGGGCAATCAGCCCCAGCATTTT
>-|TRBV4-2|-|TRBJ1-2
CASSQDRRARGGYYGYTF
TGTGCCAGCAGCCAAGATAGGCGGGCCAGGGGAGGGTACTATGGCTACACCTTC
>-|TRBV21-1|-|TRBJ2-3
CASSGKDRSTDTQYF
TGTGCCAGCAGCGGGAAGGACAGGAGCACAGATACGCAGTATTTT
>-|TRBV19|TRBD1|TRBJ2-4
CASSIRSGGKGKNIQYF
TGTGCCAGTAGTATCCGGTCAGGGGGCAAAGGCAAAAACATTCAGTACTTC
>-|TRBV27|TRBD1|TRBJ1-2
CASSRADRAGYGYTF
TGTGCCAGCAGTCGGGCTGACAGGGCTGGCTATGGCTACACCTTC
>once|TRBV5-1|-|TRBJ2-1
CASSLEAANNEQFF
TGCGCCAGCAGCTTGGAAGCAGCTAACAATGAGCAGTTCTTC
>-|TRBV28|-|TRBJ1-6
CASSLGGGRNSYNSPLHF
TGTGCCAGCAGCTTGGGTGGGGGGCGAAACTCCTATAATTCACCCCTCCACTTT
>-|TRBV3-1/TRBV3-2|-|TRBJ2-3
CASSQDLLYDTDTQYF
TGTGCCAGCAGCCAAGACCTCCTCTATGACACAGATACGCAGTATTTT
>-|TRBV9|TRBD1|TRBJ2-7
CASSVGDTGAAYEQYF
TGTGCCAGCAGCGTAGGGGACACAGGGGCCGCCTACGAGCAGTACTTC
>-|TRBV7-6|-|TRBJ2-1
CASSLAFGSYNEQFF
TGTGCCAGCAGCTTAGCGTTTGGGTCCTACAATGAGCAGTTCTTC
>-|TRBV15|-|TRBJ2-6
CATSRDSRTAAGANVLTF
TGTGCCACCAGCAGAGATTCCCGGACAGCGGCTGGGGCCAACGTCCTGACTTTC
>-|TRBV2|-|TRBJ1-3
CASIKRTSGNTIYF
TGTGCCAGCATTAAGAGGACCTCTGGAAACACCATATATTTT
>-|TRBV30|-|TRBJ1-2
CAWSALLGYTF
TGTGCCTGGAGCGCGCTCCTTGGCTACACCTTC
>few|TRBV5-4|-|TRBJ2-7
CASSLADRAPYEQYF
TGTGCCAGCAGCTTGGCGGACCGAGCCCCCTACGAGCAGTACTTC
>once|TRBV18|-|TRBJ1-5
CASSPLDSNQPQHF
TGTGCCAGCTCACCTTTGGACAGCAATCAGCCCCAGCATTTT
>-|TRBV6-1|-|TRBJ2-1
CASSPGTSGNEQFF
TGTGCCAGCAGTCCCGGGACCTCGGGGAATGAGCAGTTCTTC
>-|TRBV7-6|TRBD1|TRBJ1-6
CASSLGDRGSPLHF
TGTGCCAGCAGCTTAGGGGACAGGGGTTCACCCCTCCACTTT
>-|TRBV4-1|-|TRBJ1-2
CASSHENRFRTGINYGYTF
TGCGCCAGCAGCCACGAAAACCGTTTTCGAACAGGAATAAACTATGGCTACACCTTC
>-|TRBV18|-|TRBJ2-5
CASSSGLQETQYF
TGTGCCAGCTCATCGGGACTTCAAGAGACCCAGTACTTC
>-|TRBV20-1|-|TRBJ2-3
CSAREVVTQYF
TGCAGTGCTAGAGAGGTTGTTACGCAGTATTTT
>-|TRBV7-2|-|TRBJ2-1
CASSPKGGRGEQFF
TGTGCCAGCAGCCCTAAGGGGGGGCGGGGTGAGCAGTTCTTC
>-|TRBV6-5|-|TRBJ2-7
CASSYTGVQKNEQYF
TGTGCCAGCAGTTACACCGGCGTCCAGAAGAACGAGCAGTACTTC
>-|TRBV6-2/TRBV6-3|TRBD2|TRBJ2-3
CASSPLTSGGTDTQYF
TGTGCCAGCAGCCCTTTGACTAGCGGGGGCACAGATACGCAGTATTTT
>-|TRBV7-2|-|TRBJ2-1
CASSLVVSVSDEQFF
TGTGCCAGCAGCTTAGTTGTGTCCGTTTCAGATGAGCAGTTCTTC
>-|TRBV7-2|-|TRBJ2-1
CASSSFSYNEQFF
TGTGCCAGCAGCTCCTTCTCCTACAATGAGCAGTTCTTC
>-|TRBV30|-|TRBJ1-3
CAWSVNTGQRNTIYF
TGTGCCTGGAGTGTAAATACAGGACAGCGAAACACCATATATTTT
>-|TRBV5-1|-|TRBJ2-2
CASRGIGNTGELFF
TGCGCCAGCAGGGGCATAGGGAACACCGGGGAGCTGTTTTTT
>-|TRBV5-1|TRBD2|TRBJ2-5
CASSIYGGARETQYF
TGCGCCAGCAGTATCTACGGGGGGGCCCGAGAGACCCAGTACTTC
>-|TRBV5-1|-|TRBJ1-1
CASSLARFPNTEAFF
TGCGCCAGCAGCTTGGCACGATTTCCCAACACTGAAGCTTTCTTT
>-|TRBV18|-|TRBJ2-5
CASSPRGVQETQYF
TGTGCCAGCTCACCACGGGGGGTACAAGAGACCCAGTACTTC
>-|TRBV4-3|-|TRBJ1-6
CASSQVGNSPLHF
TGCGCCAGCAGCCAAGTAGGCAATTCACCCCTCCACTTT
>-|TRBV7-2|TRBD1|TRBJ1-5
CASSYTGEDQPQHF
TGTGCCAGCAGTTACACAGGGGAGGATCAGCCCCAGCATTTT
>-|TRBV5-1|-|TRBJ1-1
CASSLSQGNTEAFF
TGCGCCAGCAGCCTCAGCCAGGGGAACACTGAAGCTTTCTTT
>few|TRBV6-2/TRBV6-3|-|TRBJ1-5
CASSYSGSHQPQHF
TGTGCCAGCAGTTACTCCGGCAGCCATCAGCCCCAGCATTTT
>-|TRBV5-1|-|TRBJ2-5
CASSFGGKEGQYF
TGCGCCAGCAGCTTCGGGGGAAAGGAAGGCCAGTACTTC
>-|TRBV7-3|-|TRBJ2-3
CASSPLGAVQKDTQYF
TGTGCCAGCAGCCCCCTGGGGGCGGTCCAGAAGGATACGCAGTATTTT
>-|TRBV5-5|TRBD1|TRBJ1-2
CASSLGTGTNYGYTF
TGTGCCAGCAGCTTAGGGACAGGGACAAACTATGGCTACACCTTC
>-|TRBV7-8|TRBD2|TRBJ2-7
CATLPLSSGGTRSYEQYF
TGTGCCACCCTTCCCCTTAGTAGCGGGGGGACAAGGTCCTACGAGCAGTACTTC
>-|TRBV5-6|-|TRBJ1-2
CASSLLDTGSGYGYTF
TGTGCCAGCAGCTTGTTAGATACAGGGTCGGGCTATGGCTACACCTTC
>few|TRBV10-2|TRBD1|TRBJ1-6
CASSELRQGRSPLHF
TGCGCCAGCAGTGAGCTAAGACAGGGGCGTTCACCCCTCCACTTT
>-|TRBV12-3/TRBV12-4|-|TRBJ2-7
CASSFEQYF
TGTGCCAGTAGCTTCGAGCAGTACTTC
>-|TRBV7-3|-|TRBJ2-3
CASSFLRTDTQYF
TGTGCCAGCAGCTTCCTCAGGACCGATACGCAGTATTTT
>once|TRBV28|-|TRBJ2-5
CASNQAGTGGETQYF
TGTGCCAGCAACCAAGCCGGGACCGGCGGGGAGACCCAGTACTTC
>-|TRBV7-2|TRBD2|TRBJ2-7
CASSQSPERGYEQYF
TGTGCCAGCAGTCAAAGTCCGGAGCGGGGCTACGAGCAGTACTTC
>-|TRBV10-3|-|TRBJ2-7
CAISVSGGPYEQYF
TGTGCCATCAGTGTGAGTGGGGGGCCCTACGAGCAGTACTTC
>-|TRBV28|-|TRBJ1-1
CASSLARTEAFF
TGTGCCAGCAGTTTAGCTAGGACTGAAGCTTTCTTT
>-|TRBV3-1/TRBV3-2|TRBD1|TRBJ2-6
CASSLRHRGTGANVLTF
TGTGCCAGCAGCCTAAGGCACAGGGGGACTGGGGCCAACGTCCTGACTTTC
>-|TRBV7-9|-|TRBJ2-1
CASSPGGAPNEQFF
TGTGCCAGCAGCCCCGGGGGTGCGCCGAATGAGCAGTTCTTC
>-|TRBV10-3|-|TRBJ2-7
CAISQGVLEQYF
TGTGCCATCAGTCAGGGAGTACTCGAGCAGTACTTC
>-|TRBV7-2|-|TRBJ2-1
CASSLRALYNEQFF
TGTGCCAGCAGCTTGCGTGCCCTATACAATGAGCAGTTCTTC